These 26 T cell receptor beta chains originate from one sample sequenced in a study of cytomegalovirus exposure and HLA in healthy donors. The PCR made use of 60 Vbeta and 13 Jbeta primers. Assay used: immunoSEQ multiplex PCR; TCRdb lists only in-frame clones, some missing. Its table records about 40,000 clones. The specimen sequenced was PBMCs. These receptors came from a man in his forties in good health and CMV-seropositive.

The chain couples TRBV4-1 to TRBJ1-3; D is uncertain. The CDR3 sequence is 11 residues long. V was trimmed by 6 bases and J by 9 bases, leaving 9 bases between them. Germline CDR1 reads MGHRA; CDR2 reads YSYEKL. CDR3 coding DNA: TGCGCCAGCAGTGGAAGCGGCACCATATATTTT. Translation: CASSGSGTIYF.

The rearrangement uses TRBV6-5 and TRBJ1-2; D possibly corresponds to TRBD1 (5 bases). The V gene's germline CDR1 is MNHEY and CDR2 SVGAGI. The CDR3 spans 16 residues. With 2 bases removed from V and 7 bases from J, the gap between germline ends came to 20 bases. As DNA, the CDR3 is TGTGCCAGCAGTTACGGTCCGTTGGGGCTACTGCGTGGCTACACCTTC. This sequence encodes CASSYGPLGLLRGYTF.

The chain couples TRBV19 to TRBJ1-1; D is uncertain. Trimming left V 1 base short and J 2 bases short, with 5 bases between. CDR3 size: 13 residues. CDR1 LNHDA and CDR2 SQIVND come from the germline V gene (reference sequence). CDR3 in amino acids: CASSIVRNTEAFF. The CDR3 DNA follows: TGTGCCAGTAGTATAGTCAGAAACACTGAAGCTTTCTTT.

This chain joins TRBV9 and TRBJ2-2; D unresolved. Per germline, CDR1 SGDLS and CDR2 YYNGEE. V was clipped by 6 bases and J by 2 bases, with 5 bases between them. This CDR3 region has 12 residues. The CDR3 sequence is CASTRNTGELFF. The CDR3 DNA sequence: TGTGCCAGCACCAGAAACACCGGGGAGCTGTTTTTT.

The chain recombines TRBV7-9 with TRBJ2-1; the match to TRBD2 covers 10 bases. There are 15 residues in the CDR3. The V and J ends lost 5 bases and 5 bases, in that order; junction bases with no gene match: 6. The germline CDR1 and CDR2 sequences are SEHNR and FQNEAQ (reference sequence). DNA of the CDR3: TGTGCCAGCAGCGTAGGACTAGCGGTAAACAATGAGCAGTTCTTC. Translating gives CASSVGLAVNNEQFF.

The genes are TRBV19 and TRBJ1-2; D remains unclear. CDR1 is LNHDA, CDR2 SQIVND, per germline (reference sequence). The V gene lost 10 bases and the J gene lost 7 bases, with 19 bases spanning the gap. This CDR3 contains 13 residues. Written as DNA, the CDR3 is TGTGCCATTACCTCGGGGAAGGCCTCTGGCTACACCTTC. Its protein is CAITSGKASGYTF.

The V and J genes are TRBV30 and TRBJ2-5; D gene unclear. The germline V gene encodes CDR1 GTSNPN and CDR2 SVGIG (reference sequence). This CDR3 is built from 13 residues. CDR3 DNA: TGTGCATGGCAGCGCCACGGCTGGGAGACCCAGTACTTC. It translates to CAWQRHGWETQYF. Together with reference TRBV30 and TRBJ2-5, the CDR3 gives the full variable domain: SQTIHQWPATLVQPVGSPLSLECTVEGTSNPNLYWYRQAAGRGLQLLFYSVGIGQISSEVPQNLSASRPQDRQFILSSKKLLLSDSGFYLCAWQRHGWETQYFGPGTRLLVL.

This chain links TRBV29-1 with TRBJ2-3; D may be TRBD1 (7 bases). Trimming pared 7 bases from V and 1 base from J, leaving 12 bases between. The CDR3 consists of 13 residues. Germline lookup yields CDR1 SQVTM and CDR2 ANQGSEA. CDR3 bases: TGCAGCGCTGACAGGGAGGGCACAGATACGCAGTATTTT. This sequence encodes CSADREGTDTQYF.

The chain uses TRBV4-1 and TRBJ2-1, with 11 nucleotides matching TRBD2. The junction had 7 bases not matched to a gene; V was cut back by 2 bases and J by 10 bases. The V gene's germline CDR1 is MGHRA and CDR2 YSYEKL. This CDR3 is 15 amino acids long. This chain's CDR3 is CASSQLSGRAVEQFF. The CDR3 DNA is TGCGCCAGCAGCCAACTTAGCGGGAGGGCCGTAGAGCAGTTCTTC.

V is TRBV5-1 and J is TRBJ1-5; D ambiguous. V was cut by 1 base and J by 6 bases, with 14 bases left in between. The germline gives CDR1 SGHRS, CDR2 YFSETQ. The CDR3 sequence is 15 residues long. CDR3 nucleotides: TGCGCCAGCAGCTTGAGTGCGGGCCCAGGTCAGCCCCAGCATTTT. This gives the protein CASSLSAGPGQPQHF.

The J gene is TRBJ2-3, the V gene TRBV11-2; possible D gene TRBD2, 6 bases. Germline CDR1 is SGHAT and CDR2 is FQNNGV. The CDR3 covers 13 residues. The V end lost 1 base, the J end lost 5 bases, and 7 bases lay between the germline ends. CDR3 nucleotide sequence: TGTGCCAGCAGCTTAGTGGAGGGAGATACGCAGTATTTT. It specifies CASSLVEGDTQYF.

The rearrangement joins TRBV28 to TRBJ2-2; tentatively, D is TRBD2 (5 bases). This CDR3 is built from 18 residues. The ends were cut back, 2 bases at V and 4 bases at J, with 20 bases in the middle. The germline CDR1 and CDR2 sequences are MDHEN and SYDVKM. In DNA form, the CDR3 reads TGTGCCAGCAGTTTAATAGCCCCTAGGAGGACGGGCACCGGGGAGCTGTTTTTT. The encoded protein is CASSLIAPRRTGTGELFF.

The chain combines TRBV6-1 with TRBJ2-4; the D gene is possibly TRBD1 (6 bases). The CDR3 spans 16 residues. Germline V CDR1 and CDR2: MNHNS, SASEGT. Trimming removed 4 bases from V and 0 bases from J, with 13 bases in between. This CDR3 reads CASSATGKLAKNIQYF. Written as DNA, the CDR3 is TGTGCCAGCAGTGCCACAGGGAAACTAGCCAAAAACATTCAGTACTTC.

The V and J genes are TRBV25-1 and TRBJ2-3, with D possibly being TRBD1 (5 bases). Germline CDR1 is MGHDK and CDR2 is SYGVNS. The CDR3 totals 10 residues. The CDR3 protein is CATRANTQYF. Here the CDR3 DNA reads TGTGCAACCAGGGCGAATACGCAGTATTTT.

V and J are TRBV28 and TRBJ2-3, with TRBD2 matching over 12 bases. V was pared by 3 bases and J by 2 bases, with 3 bases of the junction left unmatched. The CDR3 has 16 residues. Germline V gives CDR1 MDHEN, CDR2 SYDVKM. The CDR3, as DNA: TGTGCCAGCAGTTTGACTAGCGGGGGACACACAGATACGCAGTATTTT. Encoded protein: CASSLTSGGHTDTQYF.

The V call is TRBV5-1, the J call TRBJ1-6; 8 bases are shared with TRBD1. CDR3 length: 12 residues. V lost 5 bases, J lost 8 bases, and 0 bases stayed unmatched. CDR1 is SGHRS, CDR2 YFSETQ, per germline. CDR3 nucleotide sequence: TGCGCCAGCAGGACAGGGGATTCACCCCTCCACTTT. Encoded protein: CASRTGDSPLHF.

The chain is built from TRBV30 and TRBJ1-1; possible D gene TRBD1, 6 bases. CDR3 length equals 13 residues. Deletions cut 5 bases from V and 1 base from J, with 11 bases between. CDR1 is GTSNPN, CDR2 SVGIG, per germline (reference sequence). The CDR3 loop is CAWSRGGNTEAFF. The CDR3 region has the DNA TGTGCCTGGTCCCGAGGGGGGAACACTGAAGCTTTCTTT.

This rearrangement joins TRBV4-3 to TRBJ2-7; the D gene is possibly TRBD2 (7 bases). CDR3 length: 15 amino acids. Germline V gives CDR1 LGHNA, CDR2 YSLEER. V shed 4 bases and J shed 4 bases, with 17 bases lying between them. The CDR3 region is CASSREAGAWYEQYF. As DNA, the CDR3 is TGCGCCAGCAGCCGGGAGGCGGGGGCTTGGTACGAGCAGTACTTC.

The CDR3: CASSSLPGFAGGGYTF. CDR3 DNA: TGTGCCAGCAGCTCCCTTCCAGGCTTCGCGGGTGGAGGCTACACCTTC. This chain links TRBV7-2 with TRBJ1-2; D gene ambiguous. Germline assignment: CDR1 SGHTA and CDR2 FQGNSA. With 4 bases removed from V and 8 bases from J, the gap between germline ends came to 23 bases. The length of the CDR3 is 16 residues.

The chain employs TRBV5-1 and TRBJ2-5; TRBD2 matches 7 bases. The trim removed 0 bases at V and 11 bases at J, leaving 16 bases unmatched. This CDR3 spans 16 amino acids. CDR1 is SGHRS, CDR2 YFSETQ, per germline. The CDR3 region has the DNA TGCGCCAGCAGCTTGGTGCGGGAGCCCCCTTCTCGGGAGCAGTACTTC. Its translation: CASSLVREPPSREQYF.

The chain uses TRBV12-5 and TRBJ2-1, with D maybe TRBD2 (5 bases). Per germline, CDR1 LGHNT and CDR2 FRNRAP. V lost 0 bases and J lost 8, with 11 bases in between. This CDR3 is 14 amino acids long. The CDR3 region is CASGLVAGGDEQFF. As DNA, the CDR3 is TGTGCTAGTGGTTTGGTGGCGGGCGGCGATGAGCAGTTCTTC.

The DNA of the CDR3 is TGTGCCAGCAGCAAAAATAGGACAGAAGCTTTCTTT. Amino acid sequence: CASSKNRTEAFF. J is TRBJ1-1 and V is TRBV21-1; the table's D call, TRBD1, was not checked against the DNA. TRBV21-1 is listed as a pseudogene. This CDR3 has 12 amino acids.

The chain is built from TRBV29-1 and TRBJ2-2; tentative D call: TRBD1 (6 bases). Per the germline V gene, CDR1 is SQVTM and CDR2 is ANQGSEA. CDR3 length: 12 amino acids. V was shortened by 7 bases and J by 5 bases, with 11 bases between the two germline ends. CDR3 sequence: CSATTGTGELFF. CDR3 bases: TGCAGCGCAACAACAGGGACCGGGGAGCTGTTTTTT.

The chain employs TRBV21-1 and TRBJ2-1; the table gives TRBD2 as D, unverified against the DNA. TRBV21-1 is tagged as a pseudogene. The CDR3 sequence is 18 residues long. Here the CDR3 reads CASSKALFTSGRANEQFF. The CDR3 DNA is TGTGCCAGCAGCAAAGCGCTTTTTACTAGCGGGAGGGCCAATGAGCAGTTCTTC.

V usage is TRBV9 and J usage is TRBJ1-1; 9 bases are shared with TRBD1. The CDR3 has 15 amino acids. Germline CDR1 and CDR2: SGDLS and YYNGEE. V lost 2 bases and J lost 3; bases outside the gene matches: 5. The CDR3 nucleotides read TGTGCCAGCAGCGTTCTACAGGGGGCGGACACTGAAGCTTTCTTT. Translated: CASSVLQGADTEAFF. Based on the CDR3 plus reference TRBV9 and TRBJ1-1, the full variable domain is DSGVTQTPKHLITATGQRVTLRCSPRSGDLSVYWYQQSLDQGLQFLIQYYNGEERAKGNILERFSAQQFPDLHSELNLSSLELGDSALYFCASSVLQGADTEAFFGQGTRLTVV.

The chain combines TRBV21-1 with TRBJ2-3; TRBD2 is taken as the D call from the table, unchecked against the DNA. TRBV21-1 is a pseudogene segment. This CDR3 region has 16 residues. CDR3 residues: CASSKEASGRSDTQYF. The CDR3 nucleotides are TGTGCCAGCAGCAAAGAGGCTAGCGGCCGCTCAGATACGCAGTATTTT.